These T cell receptor beta chains were read from a single sample in a study of blood T cell repertoires in COVID-19. Measured with immunoSEQ multiplex PCR; TCRdb has only the in-frame clones, and not every one. Among about 120,000 clones listed, more than 60% were seen once. Sequenced sample: peripheral blood. The receptors come from a man in his sixties or seventies with acute or convalescent COVID-19. Each CDR3 is given without its conserved first and last residue. Each record gives: V gene, CDR3 protein.

TRBV18,ASSRETGGRPDGYT
TRBV4-3,ASSQESNSYNEQF
TRBV28,ASSRTRNTEAF
TRBV7-3,ASSPNPGGNEQY
TRBV5-6,ASGRDGYT
TRBV3-1/TRBV3-2,ASSQGGYDTEAF
TRBV5-1,ASSPPGLAGTGELF
TRBV25-1,ASTGQAQGYT
TRBV5-5,ASSFSQGLNTEAF
TRBV9,ASSPAATGGAGGKLF
TRBV29-1,SVQGNGYT
TRBV3-1/TRBV3-2,ASSQGQGNGYT